The text below deals with one TCR beta chain. Its antigen remains unidentified. The junction and the germline gene differ at one end; a read error may be behind it. This sample stems from a study of Graves' ophthalmopathy and Graves' hyperthyroidism. Study observations and caveats: A model of 13 signatures distinguished ophthalmopathy from stable hyperthyroidism at less than 90% sensitivity and approximately 81% specificity. Most clonotypes expanded in thyroid above 0.001 frequency were present in blood too.

RNA transcripts provided the template for amplifying TCR beta CDR3 regions. After a first-round RT-PCR with HTBI primers, a second-round multiplex PCR was run. TCRdb redid the calling of the multiplex PCR reads with MiXCR, one entry per CDR3 protein. Altogether just over 600,000 distinct CDR3 sequences are present, 20% to 25% being singletons, with the ten largest covering approximately 6.5%. Germline V gene data show CDR1 as KGHSY and CDR2 as FQNENV. This CDR3 is 14 amino acids long. The receptor comes from a woman under 30 with stable Graves' hyperthyroidism. Some clones in this sample may be carry-over from other donors' samples. Sequenced: peripheral blood. The J gene is TRBJ2-7, the V gene TRBV16, with a weak D call TRBD2 (5 bases). In nucleotides, the CDR3 is TGTGCCAGCAGCGAATCGGGAAATAAATGGGAGCAGTACTTC. Translating it yields CASSESGNKWEQYF.